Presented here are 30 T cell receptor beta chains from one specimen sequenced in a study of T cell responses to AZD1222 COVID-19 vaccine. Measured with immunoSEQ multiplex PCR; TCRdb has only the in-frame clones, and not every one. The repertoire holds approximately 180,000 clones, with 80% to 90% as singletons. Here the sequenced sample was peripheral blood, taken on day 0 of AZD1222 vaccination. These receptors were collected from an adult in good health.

The CDR3, as DNA: TGTGCCTGGAAGGTCCGGGGAGGAGTAAAAGGCTACACCTTC. Translated, it gives CAWKVRGGVKGYTF. The chain has TRBV30 and TRBJ1-2; no definite D call. Germline V gene data show CDR1 as GTSNPN and CDR2 as SVGIG (reference sequence). V dropped 4 bases and J dropped 8 bases, with 20 bases sitting between them. The CDR3 loop spans 14 amino acids. Full variable domain (missing parts from reference TRBV30 and TRBJ1-2): SQTIHQWPATLVQPVGSPLSLECTVEGTSNPNLYWYRQAAGRGLQLLFYSVGIGQISSEVPQNLSASRPQDRQFILSSKKLLLSDSGFYLCAWKVRGGVKGYTFGSGTRLTVV.

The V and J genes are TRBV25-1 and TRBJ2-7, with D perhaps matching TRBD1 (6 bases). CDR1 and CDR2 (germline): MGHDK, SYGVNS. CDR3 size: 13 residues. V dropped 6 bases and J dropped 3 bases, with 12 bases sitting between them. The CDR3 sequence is CASSTTGIYEQYF. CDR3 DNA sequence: TGTGCCAGCAGCACCACAGGGATCTACGAGCAGTACTTC.

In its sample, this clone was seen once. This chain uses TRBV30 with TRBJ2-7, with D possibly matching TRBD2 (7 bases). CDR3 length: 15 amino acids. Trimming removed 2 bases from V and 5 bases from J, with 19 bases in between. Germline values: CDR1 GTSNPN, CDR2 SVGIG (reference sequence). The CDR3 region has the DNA TGTGCCTGGAGTAGGGGGGGCGCAGAGGGGAACGAGCAGTACTTC. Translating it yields CAWSRGGAEGNEQYF.

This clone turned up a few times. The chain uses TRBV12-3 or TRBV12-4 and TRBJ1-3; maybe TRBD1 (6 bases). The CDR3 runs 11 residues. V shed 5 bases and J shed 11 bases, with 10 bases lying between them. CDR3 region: CASSRGGPIYF. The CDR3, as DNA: TGTGCCAGCAGTCGAGGGGGGCCCATATATTTT.

CDR3: CASSLEGIQETQYF. The CDR3 DNA is TGTGCCAGCAGCTTGGAAGGTATTCAAGAGACCCAGTACTTC. V is TRBV5-6 and J is TRBJ2-5; D gene ambiguous. This CDR3 region has 14 residues. The germline V gene has CDR1 SGHDT and CDR2 YYEEEE. V was shortened by 0 bases and J by 2 bases, with 8 bases between the two germline ends. The full variable domain, with the rest looked up from reference TRBV5-6 and TRBJ2-5, is DAGVTQSPTHLIKTRGQQVTLRCSPKSGHDTVSWYQQALGQGPQFIFQYYEEEERQRGNFPDRFSGHQFPNYSSELNVNALLLGDSALYLCASSLEGIQETQYFGPGTRLLVL.

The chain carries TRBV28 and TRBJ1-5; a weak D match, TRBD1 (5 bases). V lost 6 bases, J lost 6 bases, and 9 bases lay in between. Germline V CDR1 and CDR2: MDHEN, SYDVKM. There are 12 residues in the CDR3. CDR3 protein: CASRKGFQPQHF. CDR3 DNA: TGTGCCAGCAGGAAGGGGTTTCAGCCCCAGCATTTT.

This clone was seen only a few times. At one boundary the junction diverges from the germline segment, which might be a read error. The CDR3 spells CASSQDGGRTF. CDR3 nucleotide sequence: TGTGCCAGCAGCCAAGATGGGGGACGGACCTTT. The V and J genes are TRBV3-1 (or the pseudogene TRBV3-2) and TRBJ1-1; D is perhaps TRBD1 (5 bases). Germline V gene lookup returns CDR1 LGHDT and CDR2 YNNKEL (reference sequence). The CDR3 has 11 residues.

The CDR3: CASGPGQGTAGANVLTF. The CDR3 DNA reads as TGTGCCAGTGGACCGGGACAGGGAACTGCTGGGGCCAACGTCCTGACTTTC. This sequence joins TRBV19 and TRBJ2-6; 9 nucleotides align to TRBD1. In germline, CDR1 is LNHDA, CDR2 SQIVND (reference sequence). This CDR3 is 17 amino acids long. With 8 bases clipped from V and 2 bases from J, the junction kept 10 bases outside the gene matches.

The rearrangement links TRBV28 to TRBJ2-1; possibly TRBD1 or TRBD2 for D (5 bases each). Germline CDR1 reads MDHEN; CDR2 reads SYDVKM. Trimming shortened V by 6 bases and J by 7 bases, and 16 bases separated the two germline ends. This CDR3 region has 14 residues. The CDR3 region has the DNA TGTGCCAGCAGGTCGGGACCGACTCCAAATGAGCAGTTCTTC. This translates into CASRSGPTPNEQFF.

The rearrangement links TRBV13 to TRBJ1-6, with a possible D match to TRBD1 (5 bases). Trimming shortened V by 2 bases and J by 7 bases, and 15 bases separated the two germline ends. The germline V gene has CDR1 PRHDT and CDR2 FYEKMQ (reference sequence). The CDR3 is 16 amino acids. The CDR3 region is CASSLRGEAWNSPLHF. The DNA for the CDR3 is TGTGCCAGCAGCTTAAGAGGGGAGGCCTGGAATTCACCCCTCCACTTT. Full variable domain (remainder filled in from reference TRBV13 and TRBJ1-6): AAGVIQSPRHLIKEKRETATLKCYPIPRHDTVYWYQQGPGQDPQFLISFYEKMQSDKGSIPDRFSAQQFSDYHSELNMSSLELGDSALYFCASSLRGEAWNSPLHFGNGTRLTVT.

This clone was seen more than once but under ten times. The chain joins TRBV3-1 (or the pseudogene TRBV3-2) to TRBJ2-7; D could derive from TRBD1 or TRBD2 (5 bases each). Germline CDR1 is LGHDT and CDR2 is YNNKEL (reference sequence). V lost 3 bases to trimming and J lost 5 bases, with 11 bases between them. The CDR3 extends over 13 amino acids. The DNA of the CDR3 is TGTGCCAGCAGCCATCTGGGGGTGGACGAGCAGTACTTC. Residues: CASSHLGVDEQYF.

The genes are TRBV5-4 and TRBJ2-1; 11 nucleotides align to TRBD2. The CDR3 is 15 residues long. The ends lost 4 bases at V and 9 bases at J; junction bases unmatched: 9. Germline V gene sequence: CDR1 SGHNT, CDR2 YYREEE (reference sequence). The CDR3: CASSALAGALSEQFF. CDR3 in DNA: TGTGCCAGCAGCGCACTAGCGGGGGCGTTAAGTGAGCAGTTCTTC.

CDR3 amino acids: CASSRDRGPYGYTF. The DNA of the CDR3 is TGTGCCAGCAGCCGGGACAGGGGGCCCTATGGCTACACCTTC. The chain employs TRBV7-9 and TRBJ1-2; 12 bases are shared with TRBD1. Germline trimming cut 5 bases from V and 4 bases from J; bases unmatched to any gene: 2. CDR1 and CDR2 from the germline V gene are SEHNR and FQNEAQ (reference sequence). The CDR3 covers 14 residues.

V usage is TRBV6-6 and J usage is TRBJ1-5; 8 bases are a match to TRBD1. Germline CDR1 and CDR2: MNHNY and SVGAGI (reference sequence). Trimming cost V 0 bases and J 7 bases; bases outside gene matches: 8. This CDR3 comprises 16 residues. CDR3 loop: CASSYSKTGVRQPQHF. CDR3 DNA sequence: TGTGCCAGCAGTTACTCGAAGACAGGGGTGAGGCAGCCCCAGCATTTT.

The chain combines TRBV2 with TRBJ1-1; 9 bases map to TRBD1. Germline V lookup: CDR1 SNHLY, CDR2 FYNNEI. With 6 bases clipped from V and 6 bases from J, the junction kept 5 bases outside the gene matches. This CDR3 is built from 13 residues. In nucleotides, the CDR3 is TGTGCCAGCAGCGACAGGGGGAAGTCTGAAGCTTTCTTT. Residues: CASSDRGKSEAFF.

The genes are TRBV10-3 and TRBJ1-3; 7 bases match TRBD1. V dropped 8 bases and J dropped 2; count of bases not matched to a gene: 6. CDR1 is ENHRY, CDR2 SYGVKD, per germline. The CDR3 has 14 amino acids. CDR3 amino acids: CAISDRAAGNTIYF. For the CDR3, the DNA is TGTGCCATCTCCGACAGGGCGGCTGGAAACACCATATATTTT.

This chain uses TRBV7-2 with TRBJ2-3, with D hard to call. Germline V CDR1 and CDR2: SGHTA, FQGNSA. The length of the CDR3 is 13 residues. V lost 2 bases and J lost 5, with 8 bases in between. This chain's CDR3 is CASSLFVGDTQYF. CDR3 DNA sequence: TGTGCCAGCAGCTTATTTGTGGGAGATACGCAGTATTTT. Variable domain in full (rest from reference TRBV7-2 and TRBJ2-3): GAGVSQSPSNKVTEKGKDVELRCDPISGHTALYWYRQSLGQGLEFLIYFQGNSAPDKSGLPSDRFSAERTGGSVSTLTIQRTQQEDSAVYLCASSLFVGDTQYFGPGTRLTVL.

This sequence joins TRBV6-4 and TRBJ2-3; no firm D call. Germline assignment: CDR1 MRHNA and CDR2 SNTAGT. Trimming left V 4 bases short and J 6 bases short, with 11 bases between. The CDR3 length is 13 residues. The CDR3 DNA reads TGTGCCAGCAGTGCCCTCATCGGGGATACGCAGTATTTT. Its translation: CASSALIGDTQYF.

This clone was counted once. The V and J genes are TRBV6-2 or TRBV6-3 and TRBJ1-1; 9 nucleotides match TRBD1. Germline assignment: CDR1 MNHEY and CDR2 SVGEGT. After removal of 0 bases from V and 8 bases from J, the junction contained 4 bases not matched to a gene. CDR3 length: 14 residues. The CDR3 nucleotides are TGTGCCAGCAGTTACTCGACACAGGGGGCAGAAGCTTTCTTT. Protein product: CASSYSTQGAEAFF.

The CDR3 DNA follows: TGTGCCAGCAGTGAAGCCCGGCTCGGGACAGGCTCTGGAAACACCATATATTTT. Translated, it gives CASSEARLGTGSGNTIYF. This chain links TRBV6-1 with TRBJ1-3; 8 positions agree with TRBD1. V shed 0 bases and J 0 bases; nucleotides not matched to a gene: 7. Germline CDR1 reads MNHNS; CDR2 reads SASEGT. This CDR3 has 18 residues.

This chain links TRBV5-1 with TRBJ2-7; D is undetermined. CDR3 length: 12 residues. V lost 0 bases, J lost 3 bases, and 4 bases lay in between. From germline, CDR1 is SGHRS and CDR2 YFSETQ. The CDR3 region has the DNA TGCGCCAGCAGCTTGGCCTTCTACGAGCAGTACTTC. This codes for CASSLAFYEQYF.

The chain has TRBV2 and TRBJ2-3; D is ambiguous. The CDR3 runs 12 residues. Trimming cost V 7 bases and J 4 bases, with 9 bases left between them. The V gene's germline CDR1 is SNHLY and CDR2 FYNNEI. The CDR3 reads CASTRLADTQYF. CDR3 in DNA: TGTGCCAGCACCAGACTCGCAGATACGCAGTATTTT.

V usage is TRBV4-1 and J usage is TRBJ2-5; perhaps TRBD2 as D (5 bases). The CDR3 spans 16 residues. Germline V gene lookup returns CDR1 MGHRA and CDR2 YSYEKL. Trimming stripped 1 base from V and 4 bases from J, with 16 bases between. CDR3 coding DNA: TGCGCCAGCAGCCAAGCATCCCCGAGAAGCGGAGAGACCCAGTACTTC. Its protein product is CASSQASPRSGETQYF.

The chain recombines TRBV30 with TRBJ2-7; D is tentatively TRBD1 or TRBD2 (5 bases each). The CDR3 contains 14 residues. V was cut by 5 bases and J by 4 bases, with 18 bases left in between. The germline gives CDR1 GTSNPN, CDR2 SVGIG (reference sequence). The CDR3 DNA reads TGTGCCTGGGAGGGCAGGGATGATCATTACGAGCAGTACTTC. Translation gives CAWEGRDDHYEQYF.

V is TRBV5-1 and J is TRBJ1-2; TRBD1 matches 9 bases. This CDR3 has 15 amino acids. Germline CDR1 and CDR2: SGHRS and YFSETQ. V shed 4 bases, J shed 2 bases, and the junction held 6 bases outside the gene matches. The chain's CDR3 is CASSNPGQGNYGYTF. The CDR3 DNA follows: TGCGCCAGCAGCAACCCGGGACAGGGAAACTATGGCTACACCTTC.

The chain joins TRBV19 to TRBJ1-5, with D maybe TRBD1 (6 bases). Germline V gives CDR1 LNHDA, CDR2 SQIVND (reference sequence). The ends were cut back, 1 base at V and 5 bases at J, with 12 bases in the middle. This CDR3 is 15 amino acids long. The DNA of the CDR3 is TGTGCCAGTAGTATAGGCACAGGGATGGATCAGCCCCAGCATTTT. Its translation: CASSIGTGMDQPQHF. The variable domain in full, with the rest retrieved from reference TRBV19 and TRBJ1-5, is DGGITQSPKYLFRKEGQNVTLSCEQNLNHDAMYWYRQDPGQGLRLIYYSQIVNDFQKGDIAEGYSVSREKKESFPLTVTSAQKNPTAFYLCASSIGTGMDQPQHFGDGTRLSIL.

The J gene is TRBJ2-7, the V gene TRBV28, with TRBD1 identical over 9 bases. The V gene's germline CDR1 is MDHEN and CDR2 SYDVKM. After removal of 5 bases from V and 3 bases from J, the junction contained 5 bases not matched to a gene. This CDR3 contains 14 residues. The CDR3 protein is CASSRTGGYYEQYF. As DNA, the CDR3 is TGTGCCAGCAGTCGCACAGGGGGCTACTACGAGCAGTACTTC. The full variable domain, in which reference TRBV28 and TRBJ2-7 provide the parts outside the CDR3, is DVKVTQSSRYLVKRTGEKVFLECVQDMDHENMFWYRQDPGLGLRLIYFSYDVKMKEKGDIPEGYSVSREKKERFSLILESASTNQTSMYLCASSRTGGYYEQYFGPGTRLTVT.

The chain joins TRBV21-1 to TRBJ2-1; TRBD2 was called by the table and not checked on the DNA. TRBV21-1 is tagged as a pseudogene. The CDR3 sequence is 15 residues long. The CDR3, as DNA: TGTGCCAGCAGCAAATTAGCGGGGGGGCCGAATGAGCAGTTCTTC. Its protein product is CASSKLAGGPNEQFF.

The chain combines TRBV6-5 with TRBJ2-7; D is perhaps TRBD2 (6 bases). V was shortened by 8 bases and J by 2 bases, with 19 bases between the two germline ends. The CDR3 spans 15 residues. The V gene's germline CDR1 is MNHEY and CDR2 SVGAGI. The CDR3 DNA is TGTGCCAGCTGTTGGACTATCCTGAACCCCTACGAGCAGTACTTC. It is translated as CASCWTILNPYEQYF.

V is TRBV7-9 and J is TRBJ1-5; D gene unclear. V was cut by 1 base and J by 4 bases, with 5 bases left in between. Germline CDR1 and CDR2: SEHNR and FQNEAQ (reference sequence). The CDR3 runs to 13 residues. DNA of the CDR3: TGTGCCAGCAGCTTAGGACCTAATCAGCCCCAGCATTTT. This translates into CASSLGPNQPQHF.